Reported below is one TCR beta chain. The sample originates from a study of cytomegalovirus exposure and HLA in healthy donors. The V and J ends lost 4 bases and 8 bases respectively, with 16 bases between them. Germline V gives CDR1 SGHNT, CDR2 YYREEE (reference sequence). The CDR3 loop spans 15 amino acids. Primers included in the PCR were 60 Vbeta and 13 Jbeta primers. Clones were read by immunoSEQ multiplex PCR, and TCRdb kept only the in-frame ones, dropping some. The sample shows about 120,000 clones, over 8.5% of them seen only once. J is TRBJ1-6 and V is TRBV5-4; a weak D match, TRBD1 (6 bases). The sequence came from a woman in her thirties or forties in good health and CMV-seropositive. Sequenced material: PBMCs. As DNA, the CDR3 is TGTGCCAGCAGCCTAACCCAGGGGCGGGATTCACCCCTCCACTTT. Its translation is CASSLTQGRDSPLHF.